This TCR beta chain was sequenced for a study of technical replicates of blood from several donors. Sequencing used immunoSEQ multiplex PCR; TCRdb keeps in-frame clones, though not all of them. This table has about 85,000 clones, about 93% appearing once. The CDR3 loop spans 16 amino acids. With 6 bases clipped from V and 5 bases from J, the junction kept 15 bases outside the gene matches. Germline loops: CDR1 MGHRA, CDR2 YSYEKL. This chain links TRBV4-1 with TRBJ2-7; 8 bases map to TRBD1. The receptor's source is a human donor in good health. Input material: T cells isolated from PBMCs. CDR3 amino acids: CASRIFDRGDVNEQYF. CDR3 coding DNA: TGCGCCAGCAGGATTTTCGACAGGGGCGATGTCAACGAGCAGTACTTC.